What follows is one T cell receptor (beta chain) and its context. The V gene's germline CDR1 is MRHNA and CDR2 SNTAGT. The V segment lost 10 bases and the J segment 3 bases; nucleotides outside the gene matches: 5. The CDR3 is 13 amino acids. Clones were sequenced by immunoSEQ multiplex PCR, and TCRdb holds only the in-frame ones, with some missing. This sample has about 15,000 clones, with around 77% found just once. The data were obtained in a study of blood T cell repertoires in COVID-19. Study as a whole: From the United States, Italy and Spain came samples of acute and convalescent COVID-19.

Specimen: peripheral blood. This TCR came from a human donor in a cohort sampled during active COVID-19. The gene calls are TRBV6-4 and TRBJ1-4, with 7 bases matching TRBD1. In DNA, the CDR3 is TGTGCCACCCCTAGGGGGCCTAATGAAAAACTGTTTTTT. It translates to CATPRGPNEKLFF.